These 30 T cell receptor beta chains came from one sample sequenced in a study of cytomegalovirus exposure and HLA in healthy donors. The PCR made use of 60 Vbeta and 13 Jbeta primers. Some clones are missing from TCRdb's copy, which holds only in-frame ones; the method was immunoSEQ multiplex PCR. The sample has approximately 100,000 clones; 65% to 80% are singletons. Specimen: PBMCs. Receptors were obtained from a man in his 60s in good health and CMV-seropositive.

This clone was observed a handful of times. V and J are TRBV10-3 and TRBJ1-1; 8 positions agree with TRBD1. With V trimmed by 7 bases and J by 6 bases, 7 bases remained unmatched. The CDR3 covers 13 residues. CDR1 is ENHRY and CDR2 is SYGVKD in the germline V gene. CDR3 sequence reads: CAIKLMTGAEAFF. CDR3 in DNA: TGTGCCATCAAACTAATGACAGGGGCTGAAGCTTTCTTT.

The chain couples TRBV6-5 to TRBJ2-3; D not resolved. V was pared by 6 bases and J by 4 bases, with 11 bases between. Germline V gene data show CDR1 as MNHEY and CDR2 as SVGAGI. This CDR3 has 13 residues. The CDR3 loop reads CASSLFPADTQYF. The CDR3, as DNA: TGTGCCAGCAGCTTATTCCCGGCAGATACGCAGTATTTT.

The chain joins TRBV13 to TRBJ1-1; D possibly corresponds to TRBD1 (5 bases). The CDR3 covers 14 residues. The germline V gene has CDR1 PRHDT and CDR2 FYEKMQ (reference sequence). V dropped 2 bases and J dropped 4 bases, with 11 bases sitting between them. Written as DNA, the CDR3 is TGTGCCAGCAGCTTAAACCAGGGTGGCACTGAAGCTTTCTTT. It specifies CASSLNQGGTEAFF.

The CDR3 here is CASSTGTGSLEQYF. The CDR3 region has the DNA TGTGCCAGCAGCACCGGGACAGGATCACTCGAGCAGTACTTC. V and J are TRBV9 and TRBJ2-7; 8 bases fit TRBD1. Germline V gives CDR1 SGDLS, CDR2 YYNGEE. The CDR3 is made up of 14 amino acids. After removal of 4 bases from V and 6 bases from J, the junction contained 9 bases not matched to a gene.

In this sample, this clone turned up once. The chain employs TRBV19 and TRBJ2-1; 10 bases fit TRBD2. The CDR3 consists of 15 residues. CDR1 LNHDA and CDR2 SQIVND come from the germline V gene (reference sequence). V lost 7 bases to trimming and J lost 8 bases; unmatched junction nucleotides: 11. The CDR3 here is CASTLTRGLADEQFF. The CDR3 DNA follows: TGTGCCAGTACCCTCACCCGTGGACTAGCGGATGAGCAGTTCTTC.

The chain recombines TRBV10-3 with TRBJ1-1; 9 nucleotides match TRBD1. The CDR3 covers 11 residues. Germline CDR1 is ENHRY and CDR2 is SYGVKD. V lost 4 bases, J lost 11 bases, and 2 bases stayed unmatched. CDR3 bases: TGTGCCATCAGTGCCGACAGGGGGGCTTTCTTT. Its protein is CAISADRGAFF.

This clone was seen only a few times. The chain's CDR3 is CASSLLVGGETQYF. The CDR3 DNA sequence: TGTGCCAGCAGCTTGTTGGTTGGAGGAGAGACCCAGTACTTC. V and J are TRBV13 and TRBJ2-5, with D perhaps TRBD2 (5 bases). V was cut by 3 bases and J by 4 bases, with 12 bases left in between. Germline-derived CDR1 and CDR2 are PRHDT and FYEKMQ (reference sequence). The CDR3 extends over 14 amino acids.

The V gene is TRBV12-2, the J gene TRBJ2-7; the table's D gene call, TRBD2, was not cross checked with the DNA. TRBV12-2 is termed a pseudogene. The CDR3 contains 13 residues. The DNA for the CDR3 is TGTGCAAGTCGCTTAGCGTGGGGGGACGAGCAGTACTTC. Protein: CASRLAWGDEQYF.

The V gene is TRBV7-2, the J gene TRBJ2-3, with a tentative D call TRBD2 (7 bases). The CDR3 has 14 amino acids. Germline V CDR1 and CDR2: SGHTA, FQGNSA. Deletions cut 4 bases from V and 5 bases from J, with 13 bases between. CDR3 sequence reads: CASSSGGWGDTQYF. DNA of the CDR3: TGTGCCAGCAGCTCGGGGGGCTGGGGAGATACGCAGTATTTT.

The chain joins TRBV15 to TRBJ2-3; TRBD2 aligns across 8 bases. In germline, CDR1 is LNHNV, CDR2 YYDKDF (reference sequence). V was pared by 6 bases and J by 0 bases, with 5 bases of the junction left unmatched. CDR3 length: 15 amino acids. The CDR3 coding sequence is TGTGCCACCAGAAAGGGACTAGGTAGCACAGATACGCAGTATTTT. Amino acid sequence: CATRKGLGSTDTQYF.

The CDR3 sequence is CASSHPPGQGSGYTF. The CDR3 region has the DNA TGTGCCAGCAGCCACCCCCCGGGACAGGGCTCTGGCTACACCTTC. The chain links TRBV7-2 to TRBJ1-2; 9 nucleotides align to TRBD1. The V gene end was trimmed by 5 bases and the J gene end by 7 bases; junction bases not matched to a gene: 11. The CDR3 consists of 15 residues. Germline loops: CDR1 SGHTA, CDR2 FQGNSA.

This chain joins TRBV7-2 and TRBJ2-7, with TRBD1 matching over 7 bases. Germline assignment: CDR1 SGHTA and CDR2 FQGNSA. The CDR3 runs 16 residues. V shed 5 bases, J shed 1 base, and the junction held 11 bases outside the gene matches. The CDR3 loop is CASSHPQGIGSYEQYF. For the CDR3, the DNA is TGTGCCAGCAGCCACCCACAGGGGATTGGGTCCTACGAGCAGTACTTC.

The chain is built from TRBV7-9 and TRBJ1-6; possible D gene TRBD1, 5 bases. The V end was cut by 5 bases, the J end by 9 bases, with 14 bases between. The CDR3 length is 14 residues. In germline, CDR1 is SEHNR, CDR2 FQNEAQ (reference sequence). The chain's CDR3 is CASSLGGGSSPLHF. The DNA for the CDR3 is TGTGCCAGCAGCCTCGGGGGGGGTTCTTCACCCCTCCACTTT.

The CDR3 spells CASSPGGGANVLTF. The CDR3 nucleotides are TGTGCCAGCAGCCCGGGGGGTGGGGCCAACGTCCTGACTTTC. The genes are TRBV7-2 and TRBJ2-6, with 7 bases fitting TRBD2. The CDR3 runs 14 residues. V was pared by 5 bases and J by 3 bases, with 1 base of the junction left unmatched. CDR1 SGHTA and CDR2 FQGNSA come from the germline V gene.

This clone was seen only once. The gene calls are TRBV28 and TRBJ2-5, with 11 positions matching TRBD2. The assigned J gene may be wrong: the sequence end matches TRBJ2-7 better. CDR3 size: 17 residues. Per the germline V gene, CDR1 is MDHEN and CDR2 is SYDVKM. CDR3 DNA: TGTGCCAGCAGTTTAAAGCTAGCGGGGGGCCCCTCCTACGAGCAGTACTTC. Translated: CASSLKLAGGPSYEQYF.

This clone was seen a handful of times. The chain carries TRBV29-1 and TRBJ1-1; a possible D gene is TRBD1 (5 bases). The V end was cut by 0 bases, the J end by 1 base, with 9 bases between. Germline V gene sequence: CDR1 SQVTM, CDR2 ANQGSEA. This CDR3 contains 14 residues. The CDR3 bases are TGCAGCGTTGAAGATCCCAGGGAGAACACTGAAGCTTTCTTT. As protein: CSVEDPRENTEAFF.

V usage is TRBV2 and J usage is TRBJ1-2, with 7 nucleotides matching TRBD1. V gave up 8 bases and J gave up 6 bases; unmatched junction bases: 9. The CDR3 runs 13 residues. CDR1 SNHLY and CDR2 FYNNEI come from the germline V gene. The CDR3 DNA sequence: TGTGCCAGCCCCCAGGGGGGAAAAGATGGCTACACCTTC. Its protein product is CASPQGGKDGYTF.

V is TRBV2 and J is TRBJ2-5; 12 bases agree with TRBD2. The CDR3 is 17 amino acids. Germline trimming cut 5 bases from V and 6 bases from J; bases unmatched to any gene: 13. Germline V gives CDR1 SNHLY, CDR2 FYNNEI. The CDR3 protein is CASSLLTSGGQGKTQYF. DNA of the CDR3: TGTGCCAGCAGTCTGTTGACTAGCGGGGGCCAGGGAAAGACCCAGTACTTC.

The chain joins TRBV7-9 to TRBJ2-5; D is uncertain. The germline gives CDR1 SEHNR, CDR2 FQNEAQ (reference sequence). Trimming shortened V by 2 bases and J by 5 bases, and 18 bases separated the two germline ends. This CDR3 comprises 16 residues. The CDR3, as DNA: TGTGCCAGCAGCTTACTAGAGACTCCGGTGAGGGAGACCCAGTACTTC. Translation gives CASSLLETPVRETQYF.

V usage is TRBV5-8 and J usage is TRBJ1-3; D possibly corresponds to TRBD1 (6 bases). The V gene's germline CDR1 is SGHTS and CDR2 YDEGEE. The CDR3 has 15 residues. The V end was cut by 10 bases, the J end by 0 bases, with 17 bases between. CDR3 sequence: CAGRDNSFSGNTIYF. In DNA form, the CDR3 reads TGTGCCGGCCGGGACAACAGCTTCTCTGGAAACACCATATATTTT.

The chain joins TRBV30 to TRBJ1-3; D remains ambiguous. The CDR3 is 13 residues long. From germline, CDR1 is GTSNPN and CDR2 SVGIG (reference sequence). V lost 4 bases to trimming and J lost 2 bases, with 9 bases between them. This CDR3 is CAWTPGTGNTIYF. Written as DNA, the CDR3 is TGTGCCTGGACACCAGGCACTGGAAACACCATATATTTT.

The V gene is TRBV29-1, the J gene TRBJ2-3, with a possible D match to TRBD2 (5 bases). The V end was cut by 4 bases, the J end by 5 bases, with 10 bases between. CDR3 length: 12 amino acids. CDR1 and CDR2 from the germline V gene are SQVTM and ANQGSEA. CDR3 coding DNA: TGCAGCGTTGGTCTCGGGGAAGATACGCAGTATTTT. Translated, it gives CSVGLGEDTQYF.

This clone was picked up a small number of times. The chain employs TRBV2 and TRBJ1-2; D is perhaps TRBD1 (6 bases). The V end lost 2 bases, the J end lost 5 bases, and 12 bases lay between the germline ends. The CDR3 extends over 14 amino acids. Germline CDR1 reads SNHLY; CDR2 reads FYNNEI. The CDR3 protein is CASSEQGIGYGYTF. CDR3 bases: TGTGCCAGCAGTGAACAGGGGATAGGGTATGGCTACACCTTC.

The chain carries TRBV5-1 and TRBJ1-6; a possible D gene is TRBD1 (6 bases). CDR3 length equals 14 residues. CDR1 is SGHRS and CDR2 is YFSETQ in the germline V gene. V was clipped by 0 bases and J by 6 bases, with 7 bases between them. The CDR3 loop is CASSLDRVNSPLHF. CDR3 nucleotide sequence: TGCGCCAGCAGCTTGGACAGGGTTAATTCACCCCTCCACTTT.

This chain joins TRBV7-6 and TRBJ2-1; TRBD1 is a possible D gene (5 bases). In germline, CDR1 is SGHVS, CDR2 FNYEAQ. Trimming removed 5 bases at V and 8 bases at J, with 19 bases between. The CDR3 contains 15 residues. The CDR3 reads CASSHPGQGIDEQFF. The CDR3 DNA reads TGTGCCAGCAGCCACCCTGGACAAGGTATAGATGAGCAGTTCTTC.

V usage is TRBV30 and J usage is TRBJ1-3; D is undetermined. CDR1 is GTSNPN, CDR2 SVGIG, per germline (reference sequence). The CDR3 length is 17 residues. The ends were cut back, 0 bases at V and 0 bases at J, with 15 bases in the middle. The CDR3 here is CAWSVGEGPNSGNTIYF. The CDR3, as DNA: TGTGCCTGGAGTGTCGGGGAAGGACCTAACTCTGGAAACACCATATATTTT.

This chain joins TRBV27 and TRBJ2-2; D is undetermined. The CDR3 covers 16 residues. Germline V CDR1 and CDR2: MNHEY, SMNVEV (reference sequence). Trimming stripped 4 bases from V and 1 base from J, with 13 bases between. CDR3 in amino acids: CASSSEDIMNTGELFF. The CDR3 DNA follows: TGTGCCAGCAGTTCCGAAGACATCATGAACACCGGGGAGCTGTTTTTT.

The chain recombines TRBV5-6 with TRBJ2-2; D call uncertain. The CDR3 length is 15 residues. V was pared by 0 bases and J by 0 bases, with 6 bases between. Germline CDR1 is SGHDT and CDR2 is YYEEEE. The CDR3 nucleotides are TGTGCCAGCAGCTTGGCCTATCCGAACACCGGGGAGCTGTTTTTT. Its translation is CASSLAYPNTGELFF.

This clone appeared a few times. This chain joins TRBV6-1 and TRBJ1-4; 10 nucleotides agree with TRBD1. Germline V gene data show CDR1 as MNHNS and CDR2 as SASEGT. V shed 4 bases, J shed 5 bases, and the junction held 4 bases outside the gene matches. The CDR3 totals 15 residues. CDR3 amino acids: CASSGLGQGNEKLFF. The CDR3 DNA reads TGTGCCAGCAGTGGTTTGGGACAGGGGAATGAAAAACTGTTTTTT.

The chain carries TRBV5-1 and TRBJ2-7, with 10 positions matching TRBD1. This CDR3 contains 16 residues. Looked up from germline, CDR1 is SGHRS and CDR2 is YFSETQ. The V segment lost 2 bases and the J segment 3 bases; nucleotides outside the gene matches: 8. The CDR3 region is CASSLTSGQGFYEQYF. The CDR3 nucleotides read TGCGCCAGCAGCTTAACATCGGGACAGGGGTTCTACGAGCAGTACTTC.